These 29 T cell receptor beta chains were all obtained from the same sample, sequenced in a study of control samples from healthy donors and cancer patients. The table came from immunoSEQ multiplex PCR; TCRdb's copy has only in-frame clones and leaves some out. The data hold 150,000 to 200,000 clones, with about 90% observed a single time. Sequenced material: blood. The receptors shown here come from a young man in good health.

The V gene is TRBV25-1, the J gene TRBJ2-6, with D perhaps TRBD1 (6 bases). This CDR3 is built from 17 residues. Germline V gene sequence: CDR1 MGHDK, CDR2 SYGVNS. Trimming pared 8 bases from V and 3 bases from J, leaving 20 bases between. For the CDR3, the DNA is TGTGCCAGCGGAGCGGTTTCAGGGGCGTATGGGGCCAACGTCCTGACTTTC. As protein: CASGAVSGAYGANVLTF.

CDR3 residues: CASSLAQGSDTQYF. CDR3 DNA: TGCGCCAGCAGCTTGGCCCAGGGGTCAGATACGCAGTATTTT. J is TRBJ2-3 and V is TRBV5-1, with D perhaps matching TRBD1 (6 bases). Trimming removed 0 bases at V and 4 bases at J, with 9 bases between. Germline lookup yields CDR1 SGHRS and CDR2 YFSETQ. The CDR3 contains 14 residues.

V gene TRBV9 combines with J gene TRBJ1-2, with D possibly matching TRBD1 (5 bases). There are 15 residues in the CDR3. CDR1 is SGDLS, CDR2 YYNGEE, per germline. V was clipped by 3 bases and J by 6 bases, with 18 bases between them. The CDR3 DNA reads TGTGCCAGCAGCGAAGGGGTAGGCGGATTAGATGGCTACACCTTC. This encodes CASSEGVGGLDGYTF.

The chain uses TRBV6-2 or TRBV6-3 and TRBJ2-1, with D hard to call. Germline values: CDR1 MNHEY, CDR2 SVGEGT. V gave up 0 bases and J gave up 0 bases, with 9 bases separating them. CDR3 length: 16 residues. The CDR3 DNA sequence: TGTGCCAGCAGTTACTCGAAGGTTCACTCCTACAATGAGCAGTTCTTC. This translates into CASSYSKVHSYNEQFF.

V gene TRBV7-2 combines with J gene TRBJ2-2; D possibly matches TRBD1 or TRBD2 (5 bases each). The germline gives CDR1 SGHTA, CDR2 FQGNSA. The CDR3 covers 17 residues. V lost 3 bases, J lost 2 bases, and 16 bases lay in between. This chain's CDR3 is CASSFPRGRINTGELFF. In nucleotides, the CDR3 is TGTGCCAGCAGCTTTCCCCGGGGCAGAATAAACACCGGGGAGCTGTTTTTT.

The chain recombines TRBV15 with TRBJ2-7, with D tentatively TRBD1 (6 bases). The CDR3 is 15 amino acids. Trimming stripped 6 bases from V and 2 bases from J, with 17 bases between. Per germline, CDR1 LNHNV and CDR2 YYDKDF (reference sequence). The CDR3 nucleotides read TGTGCCACCAGGTTCGAGGGGGTCGGGGCCTACGAGCAGTACTTC. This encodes CATRFEGVGAYEQYF.

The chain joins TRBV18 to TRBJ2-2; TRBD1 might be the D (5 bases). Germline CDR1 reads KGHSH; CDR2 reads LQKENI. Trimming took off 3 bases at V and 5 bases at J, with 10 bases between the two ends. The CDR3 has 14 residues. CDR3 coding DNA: TGTGCCAGCTCACCGCCCCAGGGAACCGGGGAGCTGTTTTTT. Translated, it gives CASSPPQGTGELFF.

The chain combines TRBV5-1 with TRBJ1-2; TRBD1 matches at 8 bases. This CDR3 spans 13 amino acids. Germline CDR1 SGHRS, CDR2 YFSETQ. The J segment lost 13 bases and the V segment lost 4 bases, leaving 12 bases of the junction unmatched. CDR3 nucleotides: TGCGCCAGCAGCCTGGACAGGGAAAGTGGTAGCACCTTC. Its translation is CASSLDRESGSTF.

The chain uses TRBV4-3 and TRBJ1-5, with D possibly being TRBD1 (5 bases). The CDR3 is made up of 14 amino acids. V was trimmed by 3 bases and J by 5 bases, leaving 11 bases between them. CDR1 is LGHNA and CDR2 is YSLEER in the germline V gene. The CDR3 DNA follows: TGCGCCAGCAGCCACGGAAGGGGTGATCAGCCCCAGCATTTT. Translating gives CASSHGRGDQPQHF.

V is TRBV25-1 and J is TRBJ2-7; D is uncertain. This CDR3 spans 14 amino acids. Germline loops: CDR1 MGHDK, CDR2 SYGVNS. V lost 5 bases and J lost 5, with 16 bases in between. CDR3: CASSQATGGNEQYF. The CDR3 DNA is TGTGCCAGCAGTCAGGCCACCGGCGGCAACGAGCAGTACTTC.

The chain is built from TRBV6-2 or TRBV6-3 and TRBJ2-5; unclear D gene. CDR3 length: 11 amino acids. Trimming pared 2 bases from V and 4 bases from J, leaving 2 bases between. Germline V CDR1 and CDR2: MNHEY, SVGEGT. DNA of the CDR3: TGTGCCAGCAGTTACCCAGAGACCCAGTACTTC. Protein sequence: CASSYPETQYF.

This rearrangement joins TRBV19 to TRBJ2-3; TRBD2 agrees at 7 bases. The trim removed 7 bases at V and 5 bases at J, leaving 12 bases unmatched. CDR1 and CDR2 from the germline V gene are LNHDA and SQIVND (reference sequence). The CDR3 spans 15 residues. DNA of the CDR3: TGTGCCAGTACCTCAGGGAGGGTGGGAGAAGATACGCAGTATTTT. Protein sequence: CASTSGRVGEDTQYF.

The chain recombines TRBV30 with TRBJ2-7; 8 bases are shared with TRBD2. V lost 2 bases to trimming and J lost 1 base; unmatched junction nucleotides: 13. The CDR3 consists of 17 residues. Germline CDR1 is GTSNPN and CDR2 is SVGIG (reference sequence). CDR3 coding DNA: TGTGCCTGGAGTCCCCCCCCCAGACTAGCGAGGTCCTACGAGCAGTACTTC. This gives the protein CAWSPPPRLARSYEQYF.

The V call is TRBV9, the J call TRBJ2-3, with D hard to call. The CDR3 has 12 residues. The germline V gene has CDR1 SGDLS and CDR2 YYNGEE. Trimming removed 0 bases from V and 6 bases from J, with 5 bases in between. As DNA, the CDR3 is TGTGCCAGCAGCGTAGCTTCCGATACGCAGTATTTT. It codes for CASSVASDTQYF.

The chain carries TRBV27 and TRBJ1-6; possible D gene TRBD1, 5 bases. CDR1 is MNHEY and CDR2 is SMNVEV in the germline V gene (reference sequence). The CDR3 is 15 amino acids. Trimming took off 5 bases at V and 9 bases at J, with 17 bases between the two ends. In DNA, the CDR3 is TGTGCCAGCAGTCCGTCCTGGGGGGAAAGTTCACCCCTCCACTTT. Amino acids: CASSPSWGESSPLHF.

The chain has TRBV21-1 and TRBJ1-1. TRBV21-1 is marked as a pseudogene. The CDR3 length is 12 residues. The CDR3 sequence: CASSKGGKKAFF. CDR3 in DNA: TGTGCCAGCAGCAAAGGGGGGAAGAAAGCTTTCTTT.

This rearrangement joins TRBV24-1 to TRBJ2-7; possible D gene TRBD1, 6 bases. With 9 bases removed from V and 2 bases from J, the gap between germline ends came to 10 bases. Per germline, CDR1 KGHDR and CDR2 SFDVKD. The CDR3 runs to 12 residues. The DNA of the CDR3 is TGTGCCACCTCCACAGGGCCCTACGAGCAGTACTTC. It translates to CATSTGPYEQYF.

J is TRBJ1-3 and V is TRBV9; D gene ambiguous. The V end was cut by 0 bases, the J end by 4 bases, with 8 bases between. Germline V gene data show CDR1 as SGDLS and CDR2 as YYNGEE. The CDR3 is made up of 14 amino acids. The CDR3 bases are TGTGCCAGCAGCGTAGAAGGGAACGGAAACACCATATATTTT. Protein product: CASSVEGNGNTIYF.

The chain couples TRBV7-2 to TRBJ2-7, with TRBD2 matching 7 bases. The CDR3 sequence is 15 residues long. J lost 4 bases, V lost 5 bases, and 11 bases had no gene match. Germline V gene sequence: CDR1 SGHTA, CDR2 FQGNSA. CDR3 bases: TGTGCCAGCAGCCTGGATGGCGGGGGTTTATACGAGCAGTACTTC. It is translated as CASSLDGGGLYEQYF.

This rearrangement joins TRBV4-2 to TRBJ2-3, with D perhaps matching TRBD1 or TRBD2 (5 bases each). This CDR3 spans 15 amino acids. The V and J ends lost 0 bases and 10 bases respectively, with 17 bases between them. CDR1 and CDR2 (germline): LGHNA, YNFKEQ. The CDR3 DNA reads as TGTGCCAGCAGCCAAGATGGGAGTGAAGGGGTATCGCAGTATTTT. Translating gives CASSQDGSEGVSQYF.

DNA of the CDR3: TGTGCCAGCATCCAGCCGGGACTAGTAGCCTACGAGCAGTACTTC. It translates to CASIQPGLVAYEQYF. This chain uses TRBV27 with TRBJ2-7, with 8 bases matching TRBD2. V shed 7 bases and J 2 bases; nucleotides not matched to a gene: 10. This CDR3 contains 15 residues. The germline V gene has CDR1 MNHEY and CDR2 SMNVEV (reference sequence).

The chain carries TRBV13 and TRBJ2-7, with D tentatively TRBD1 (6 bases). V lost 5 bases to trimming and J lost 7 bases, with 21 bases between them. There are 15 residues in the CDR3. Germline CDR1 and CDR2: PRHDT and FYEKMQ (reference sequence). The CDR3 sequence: CASSVQQGPPGEQYF. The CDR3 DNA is TGTGCCAGCAGCGTGCAACAGGGACCCCCTGGAGAGCAGTACTTC.

CDR3 DNA sequence: TGTGCCAGCAGCCGTGTTGGGACCGGGGAGCTGTTTTTT. It yields the protein CASSRVGTGELFF. This rearrangement joins TRBV5-4 to TRBJ2-2; D is unresolved. The CDR3 covers 13 residues. The V and J ends lost 4 bases and 5 bases respectively, with 9 bases between them. Looked up from germline, CDR1 is SGHNT and CDR2 is YYREEE (reference sequence).

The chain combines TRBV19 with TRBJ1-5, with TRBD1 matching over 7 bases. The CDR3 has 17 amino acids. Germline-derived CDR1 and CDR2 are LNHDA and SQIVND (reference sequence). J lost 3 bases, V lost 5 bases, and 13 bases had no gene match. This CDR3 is CASSADVTGAFNQPQHF. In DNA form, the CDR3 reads TGTGCCAGTAGTGCTGATGTAACAGGGGCCTTCAATCAGCCCCAGCATTTT.

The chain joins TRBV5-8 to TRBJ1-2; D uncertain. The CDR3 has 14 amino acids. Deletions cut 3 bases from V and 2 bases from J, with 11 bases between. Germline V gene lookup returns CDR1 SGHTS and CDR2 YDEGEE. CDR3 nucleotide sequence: TGTGCCAGCAGCTCGGAGGACGGCAACTATGGCTACACCTTC. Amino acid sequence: CASSSEDGNYGYTF. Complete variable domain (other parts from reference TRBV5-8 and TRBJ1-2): EAGVTQSPTHLIKTRGQQATLRCSPISGHTSVYWYQQALGLGLQFLLWYDEGEERNRGNFPPRFSGRQFPNYSSELNVNALELEDSALYLCASSSEDGNYGYTFGSGTRLTVV.

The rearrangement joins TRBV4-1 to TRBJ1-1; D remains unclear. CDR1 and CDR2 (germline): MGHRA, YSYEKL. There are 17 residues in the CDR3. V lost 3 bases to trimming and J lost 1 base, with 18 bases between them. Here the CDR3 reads CASSQKFLVSTNTEAFF. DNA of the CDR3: TGCGCCAGCAGCCAGAAGTTTTTGGTCAGTACGAACACTGAAGCTTTCTTT.

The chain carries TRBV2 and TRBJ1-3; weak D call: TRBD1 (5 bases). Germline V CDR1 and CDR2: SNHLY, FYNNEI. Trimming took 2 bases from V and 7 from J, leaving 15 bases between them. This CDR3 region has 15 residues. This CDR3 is CASSELPGMLNTIYF. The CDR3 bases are TGTGCCAGCAGTGAATTGCCAGGGATGTTGAACACCATATATTTT.

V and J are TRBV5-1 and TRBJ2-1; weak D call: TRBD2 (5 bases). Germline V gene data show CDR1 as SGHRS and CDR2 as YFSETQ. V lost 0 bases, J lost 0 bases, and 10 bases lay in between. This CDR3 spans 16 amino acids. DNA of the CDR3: TGCGCCAGCAGCTTGGGCCTCCGGGACTCCTACAATGAGCAGTTCTTC. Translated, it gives CASSLGLRDSYNEQFF. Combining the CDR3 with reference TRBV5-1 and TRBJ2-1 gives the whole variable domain KAGVTQTPRYLIKTRGQQVTLSCSPISGHRSVSWYQQTPGQGLQFLFEYFSETQRNKGNFPGRFSGRQFSNSRSEMNVSTLELGDSALYLCASSLGLRDSYNEQFFGPGTRLTVL.

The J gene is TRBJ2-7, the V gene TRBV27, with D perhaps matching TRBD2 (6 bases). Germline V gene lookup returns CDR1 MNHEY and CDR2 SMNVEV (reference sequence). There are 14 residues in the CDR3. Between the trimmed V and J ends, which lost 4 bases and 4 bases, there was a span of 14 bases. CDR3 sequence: CASSYGGYVYEQYF. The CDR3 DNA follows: TGTGCCAGCAGTTACGGGGGATACGTTTACGAGCAGTACTTC.